These 30 T cell receptor beta chains were all obtained from the same sample, sequenced in a study of regulatory T cells in long-lasting Graves disease. The sample's time point: persistent/refractory GD, antithyroid drugs over 5 years with positive TRAb. Extracted RNA from PBMCs served as the source of the TCR library. Building of the TCR beta libraries involved iRepertoire HTBI primers and Arm-PCR of CDR3 regions. TCRdb reprocessed the multiplex PCR reads with MiXCR, giving one entry per CDR3 protein. In the table there are some 420,000 distinct CDR3 sequences, approximately 23% of which are singletons. This sample comprised peripheral blood mononuclear cells (PBMCs), obtained when the disease was refractory, from a patient treated with antithyroid drugs. The receptor set was obtained from a female donor with Graves disease.

V is TRBV7-9 and J is TRBJ1-1; no reliable D call. V was cut by 0 bases and J by 0 bases, with 11 bases left in between. CDR3 length equals 16 residues. Germline-derived CDR1 and CDR2 are SEHNR and FQNEAQ (reference sequence). The CDR3 loop reads CASSLARVSVNTEAFF. In nucleotides, the CDR3 is TGTGCCAGCAGCTTAGCAAGGGTTTCGGTGAACACTGAAGCTTTCTTT.

This clonotype was detected only once. Being one base from a much bigger clone, this may be a read error. The chain uses TRBV2 and TRBJ2-5; D is uncertain. Looked up from germline, CDR1 is SNHLY and CDR2 is FYNNEI. This CDR3 comprises 14 residues. The CDR3, as DNA: TGTGCCAGCAGTGAATCAACCAGCCAAGAGACCCGGTACTTC. Residues: CASSESTSQETRYF.

The sample holds many counts of this clonotype. The CDR3 here is CASSLRVGDYEQYF. For the CDR3, the DNA is TGTGCCAGCAGCTTAAGGGTGGGGGACTACGAGCAGTACTTC. The chain recombines TRBV7-2 with TRBJ2-7; D may correspond to TRBD1 or TRBD2 (5 bases each). The V end lost 2 bases, the J end lost 3 bases, and 11 bases lay between the germline ends. The germline gives CDR1 SGHTA, CDR2 FQGNSA. The length of the CDR3 is 14 residues.

In its sample, this clonotype was seen many times. The DNA of the CDR3 is TGTGCCAGCAGCTTAGTTCAGGGGCCGGAGACCCAGTACTTC. Protein: CASSLVQGPETQYF. This chain uses TRBV7-2 with TRBJ2-5; a possible D gene is TRBD1 (6 bases). Germline CDR1 reads SGHTA; CDR2 reads FQGNSA. V lost 1 base to trimming and J lost 5 bases, with 11 bases between them. The CDR3 covers 14 residues.

The sample holds a few counts of this clonotype. V and J are TRBV3-1 and TRBJ2-7, with 9 nucleotides matching TRBD1. Germline CDR1 LGHDT, CDR2 YNNKEL (reference sequence). The CDR3 length is 17 residues. J gave up 4 bases and V 6 bases, and 16 bases lay outside the gene matches. CDR3 loop: CASSRTQGAGDKYEQYF. The CDR3 DNA reads TGTGCCAGCAGTCGAACACAGGGGGCGGGAGATAAATACGAGCAGTACTTC.

This clonotype was counted ten times or more. This rearrangement joins TRBV6-1 to TRBJ1-2; unclear D gene. The CDR3 is made up of 14 amino acids. V lost 10 bases, J lost 5 bases, and 20 bases lay in between. Germline V gives CDR1 MNHNS, CDR2 SASEGT. CDR3 sequence: CAIAPDGKMYGYTF. CDR3 bases: TGTGCCATCGCACCGGACGGGAAAATGTATGGCTACACCTTC.

The rearrangement links TRBV4-1 to TRBJ2-5, with a tentative D call TRBD2 (5 bases). Germline V gives CDR1 MGHRA, CDR2 YSYEKL. V lost 5 bases to trimming and J lost 5 bases, with 12 bases between them. The CDR3 is made up of 13 amino acids. CDR3 DNA: TGCGCCAGCAGCACATCCTCGGGGGAGACCCAGTACTTC. This encodes CASSTSSGETQYF.

This clonotype was counted many times. This chain uses TRBV6-1 with TRBJ1-1, with D maybe TRBD1 (6 bases). This CDR3 is built from 14 residues. V lost 7 bases, J lost 3 bases, and 15 bases lay in between. The germline V gene encodes CDR1 MNHNS and CDR2 SASEGT. The CDR3 sequence: CASKLQGQDTEAFF. For the CDR3, the DNA is TGTGCCAGCAAACTACAGGGCCAAGACACTGAAGCTTTCTTT.

The chain joins TRBV15 to TRBJ2-2; no clear D. Germline V gene sequence: CDR1 LNHNV, CDR2 YYDKDF (reference sequence). Trimming cost V 0 bases and J 4 bases, with 6 bases left between them. CDR3 length: 14 amino acids. The CDR3 region has the DNA TGTGCCACCAGCAGAGATTTCAGCACCGGGGAGCTGTTTTTT. Translating it yields CATSRDFSTGELFF.

This clonotype came up many times. The rearrangement joins TRBV2 to TRBJ1-5; D possibly corresponds to TRBD1 (5 bases). Germline-derived CDR1 and CDR2 are SNHLY and FYNNEI. V was trimmed by 8 bases and J by 5 bases, leaving 16 bases between them. The CDR3 covers 14 residues. The CDR3 loop reads CASHPGGGDQPQHF. The CDR3, as DNA: TGTGCCAGCCATCCCGGCGGGGGAGATCAGCCCCAGCATTTT.

This clonotype was detected a few times. V and J are TRBV20-1 and TRBJ1-1, with D perhaps TRBD1 (6 bases). Germline V lookup: CDR1 DFQATT, CDR2 SNEGSKA (reference sequence). The V end was cut by 4 bases, the J end by 4 bases, with 16 bases between. The CDR3 is made up of 14 amino acids. This CDR3 reads CSAMPSGALTEAFF. Written as DNA, the CDR3 is TGCAGTGCTATGCCCTCGGGGGCCCTCACTGAAGCTTTCTTT.

The table lists this clonotype with many counts. This chain uses TRBV12-5 with TRBJ1-2; D might be TRBD1 (5 bases). Trimming removed 4 bases from V and 7 bases from J, with 16 bases in between. Per germline, CDR1 LGHNT and CDR2 FRNRAP. The CDR3 loop spans 14 amino acids. The CDR3 sequence: CASGSPLRTSGYTF. In DNA, the CDR3 is TGTGCTAGTGGTTCTCCCCTCAGGACAAGTGGCTACACCTTC.

The table lists this clonotype with many counts. This chain uses TRBV6-1 with TRBJ2-2; perhaps TRBD1 as D (6 bases). Germline V gene lookup returns CDR1 MNHNS and CDR2 SASEGT. Trimming pared 8 bases from V and 0 bases from J, leaving 13 bases between. The CDR3 contains 15 residues. CDR3 DNA: TGTGCCAGCTCTCGGACAGCCGCGAACACCGGGGAGCTGTTTTTT. This sequence encodes CASSRTAANTGELFF.

Ten or more counts support this clonotype. The chain is built from TRBV19 and TRBJ1-5; TRBD1 matches 8 bases. Germline V gene sequence: CDR1 LNHDA, CDR2 SQIVND (reference sequence). This CDR3 spans 15 amino acids. The trim removed 6 bases at V and 2 bases at J, leaving 6 bases unmatched. CDR3 nucleotide sequence: TGTGCCAGTAGGCCAGGGGGCGGGGGCAATCAGCCCCAGCATTTT. The encoded protein is CASRPGGGGNQPQHF.

The table lists this clonotype with a few counts. The gene calls are TRBV20-1 and TRBJ1-2; D remains unclear. V was clipped by 6 bases and J by 8 bases, with 7 bases between them. The CDR3 contains 9 residues. Looked up from germline, CDR1 is DFQATT and CDR2 is SNEGSKA (reference sequence). CDR3 sequence: CSAGSGYTF. The CDR3 bases are TGCAGTGCCGGGTCGGGCTACACCTTC.

This clonotype was detected ten times or more. The rearrangement joins TRBV5-1 to TRBJ1-1; tentatively, D is TRBD1 (6 bases). The CDR3 is 12 amino acids. CDR1 is SGHRS and CDR2 is YFSETQ in the germline V gene. V lost 5 bases and J 4 bases, leaving 9 bases between the germline ends. The CDR3, as DNA: TGCGCCAGCAGTCAGGACAGCACTGAAGCTTTCTTT. This translates into CASSQDSTEAFF.

A few counts support this clonotype. The rearrangement links TRBV20-1 to TRBJ1-1, with D tentatively TRBD1 (5 bases). With 3 bases removed from V and 0 bases from J, the gap between germline ends came to 11 bases. The CDR3 is made up of 14 amino acids. The germline gives CDR1 DFQATT, CDR2 SNEGSKA (reference sequence). The CDR3 DNA is TGCAGTGCTAGGAGACAGCTCATGAACACTGAAGCTTTCTTT. Translation gives CSARRQLMNTEAFF.

This clonotype has just a few counts. The chain joins TRBV20-1 to TRBJ2-7; 7 positions match TRBD2. The CDR3 runs 14 residues. Unmatched junction bases numbered 11, after V lost 6 bases and J lost 3 bases. From germline, CDR1 is DFQATT and CDR2 SNEGSKA (reference sequence). CDR3 region: CSADRLGGDYEQYF. The CDR3 nucleotides are TGCAGTGCCGACCGATTGGGGGGGGACTACGAGCAGTACTTC.

A note on this clonotype: A single base separates this from a much larger clone, so it may be a read error. The J gene is TRBJ2-7, the V gene TRBV19, with D unresolved. This CDR3 region has 13 residues. Trimming took 9 bases from V and 4 from J, leaving 16 bases between them. The germline V gene has CDR1 LNHDA and CDR2 SQIVND (reference sequence). As DNA, the CDR3 is TGTGCCAGCCCGCTACGGCGTCTATACGAGCAGTACTTC. Its translation: CASPLRRLYEQYF.

This chain links TRBV12-3 or TRBV12-4 with TRBJ1-3; D is ambiguous. The CDR3 consists of 15 residues. V was trimmed by 2 bases and J by 0 bases, leaving 8 bases between them. The CDR3 sequence is CASSLYTSSGNTIYF. As DNA, the CDR3 is TGTGCCAGCAGTTTATACACGAGCTCTGGAAACACCATATATTTT.

Details on this clonotype: The junction departs from germline at one end; a sequencing error may be responsible. V gene TRBV24-1 combines with J gene TRBJ2-5, with 7 positions matching TRBD1. Germline values: CDR1 KGHDR, CDR2 SFDVKD. The CDR3 runs to 17 residues. CDR3 amino acids: CATSDPRTGDGRGTQCF. The CDR3, as DNA: TGTGCCACCAGTGATCCCAGGACAGGTGACGGCCGAGGGACCCAGTGCTTC.

This clonotype has ten or more counts. The chain combines TRBV10-3 with TRBJ1-2; 7 nucleotides agree with TRBD1. Germline-derived CDR1 and CDR2 are ENHRY and SYGVKD. The V segment lost 0 bases and the J segment 5 bases; nucleotides outside the gene matches: 9. This CDR3 is built from 16 residues. In DNA, the CDR3 is TGTGCCATCAGTGAGTCTCAGGGGGTGATTTGGTATGGCTACACCTTC. This codes for CAISESQGVIWYGYTF.

The chain combines TRBV30 with TRBJ1-4; perhaps TRBD1 as D (6 bases). Germline CDR1 is GTSNPN and CDR2 is SVGIG (reference sequence). The V and J ends lost 4 bases and 0 bases respectively, with 6 bases between them. The CDR3 runs to 13 residues. The CDR3 here is CAWTGATNEKLFF. The CDR3 nucleotides read TGTGCCTGGACAGGGGCAACTAATGAAAAACTGTTTTTT.

In this sample, this clonotype turned up a few times. V usage is TRBV20-1 and J usage is TRBJ2-7; possibly TRBD1 for D (6 bases). This CDR3 spans 13 amino acids. The germline V gene encodes CDR1 DFQATT and CDR2 SNEGSKA (reference sequence). The V gene lost 5 bases and the J gene lost 6 bases, with 17 bases spanning the gap. The CDR3 DNA reads TGCAGTGCTGGGATGCAGGGGATAGGCGAGCAGTACTTC. Translated: CSAGMQGIGEQYF.

This clonotype was seen many times. The chain carries TRBV7-2 and TRBJ2-5, with D tentatively TRBD2 (7 bases). This CDR3 has 16 amino acids. The germline CDR1 and CDR2 sequences are SGHTA and FQGNSA. Trimming took 1 base from V and 4 from J, leaving 16 bases between them. This chain's CDR3 is CASSLGGGAWGETQYF. The CDR3 DNA follows: TGTGCCAGCAGCTTAGGAGGGGGGGCCTGGGGAGAGACCCAGTACTTC. Supplemented by reference TRBV7-2 and TRBJ2-5, the full variable domain reads GAGVSQSPSNKVTEKGKDVELRCDPISGHTALYWYRQSLGQGLEFLIYFQGNSAPDKSGLPSDRFSAERTGGSVSTLTIQRTQQEDSAVYLCASSLGGGAWGETQYFGPGTRLLVL.

A note on this clonotype: One base away lies a much larger clone, so this may be a sequencing read error. V gene TRBV27 combines with J gene TRBJ2-2; the D is unclear. Germline V lookup: CDR1 MNHEY, CDR2 SMNVEV (reference sequence). CDR3 length: 13 residues. The CDR3 is CASSHANIGELFF. The DNA for the CDR3 is TGTGCCAGCAGTCACGCGAACATCGGGGAGCTGTTTTTT.

This clonotype was seen at least ten times. The J gene is TRBJ1-4, the V gene TRBV20-1; D uncertain. In germline, CDR1 is DFQATT, CDR2 SNEGSKA (reference sequence). The germline V and J ends were trimmed by 5 bases and 0 bases, with 10 bases remaining between them. CDR3 length equals 14 residues. CDR3 in amino acids: CSAPGRSTNEKLFF. In nucleotides, the CDR3 is TGCAGTGCTCCAGGACGGTCAACTAATGAAAAACTGTTTTTT.

This rearrangement joins TRBV19 to TRBJ1-3, with D possibly TRBD1 on 6 matching bases. V lost 8 bases to trimming and J lost 3 bases, with 11 bases between them. The CDR3 is 13 residues long. Germline CDR1 LNHDA, CDR2 SQIVND (reference sequence). The CDR3 protein is CASSDSVGNTIYF. The CDR3 nucleotides are TGTGCCAGTTCGGACAGCGTTGGAAACACCATATATTTT.

A word on this clonotype: This sequence may be a read error, since a much larger clone differs from it by one base. The chain uses TRBV7-2 and TRBJ2-7; 11 nucleotides line up with TRBD2. Germline CDR1 SGHTA, CDR2 FQGNSA. The CDR3 runs 16 residues. CDR3 bases: TGTGCCAGCAGCAAATACGGGACTAGCGGTCCCTACGGGCAGTACTTC. Translating gives CASSKYGTSGPYGQYF.

This clonotype was seen many times. The CDR3: CASSDFGVYEQYF. Here the CDR3 DNA reads TGTGCCAGCAGTGATTTTGGGGTTTACGAGCAGTACTTC. The V call is TRBV2, the J call TRBJ2-7; unclear D gene. Trimming pared 3 bases from V and 4 bases from J, leaving 10 bases between. The CDR3 is 13 residues long. Germline V gives CDR1 SNHLY, CDR2 FYNNEI.